This section outlines one T cell receptor (beta chain) sequence together with its context. What it binds is unknown. Free of recent acute infections or vaccinations, the donors were healthy HIV-negative adults. The data originate from a study of shared clonotypes between healthy human individuals. Study findings and constraints: Four donors showed sharing of about 4.6% of naive CD4 clonotypes. Memory subsets had estimated richness that was generally smaller than that of naive subsets.

Germline CDR1 and CDR2: MDHEN and SYDVKM. The V gene end was trimmed by 2 bases and the J gene end by 8 bases; junction bases not matched to a gene: 7. CDR3 size: 14 residues. Clones were read by immunoSEQ multiplex PCR, and TCRdb kept only the in-frame ones, dropping some. The sample carries 700,000 or so clones, less than 80% recorded once. The sample taken for sequencing was memory CD4+ T cells sorted from blood. As to subset: CD45RA-negative fraction. The receptor was isolated from a woman under 40 in good health. This chain links TRBV28 with TRBJ1-2; TRBD1 matches 8 bases. The CDR3 DNA sequence: TGTGCCAGCAGTTTAGGACAGGGCCTTCGGGGCTACACCTTC. Its translation is CASSLGQGLRGYTF.